This TCR beta chain derives from a study of cytomegalovirus exposure and HLA in healthy donors. Study-wide context: Clustering assigned 70% to 85% of the roughly 430 genotyped donors to the Caucasian-associated ancestry cluster. The study's findings and limits: The authors confirmed in vitro that a few CMV-associated chains were specific for CMV antigens.

Amplification used 60 Vbeta primers and 13 Jbeta primers. Some clones are missing from TCRdb's copy, which holds only in-frame ones; the method was immunoSEQ multiplex PCR. The data show over 110,000 clones, roughly 79% seen once. The CDR3 runs to 11 residues. CDR1 DFQATT and CDR2 SNEGSKA come from the germline V gene (reference sequence). The V gene lost 6 bases and the J gene lost 14 bases, with 19 bases spanning the gap. A word on this clone: As yet, its antigen is unknown.

Sequences were obtained from PBMCs. The rearrangement joins TRBV20-1 to TRBJ1-1, with a weak D call TRBD1 (6 bases). This clonotype originated in a man aged 18 to 35 in good health and CMV-seronegative. Written as DNA, the CDR3 is TGCAGTGCCGACGGGGGGGGGCTCTCCTTCTTT. This encodes CSADGGGLSFF.